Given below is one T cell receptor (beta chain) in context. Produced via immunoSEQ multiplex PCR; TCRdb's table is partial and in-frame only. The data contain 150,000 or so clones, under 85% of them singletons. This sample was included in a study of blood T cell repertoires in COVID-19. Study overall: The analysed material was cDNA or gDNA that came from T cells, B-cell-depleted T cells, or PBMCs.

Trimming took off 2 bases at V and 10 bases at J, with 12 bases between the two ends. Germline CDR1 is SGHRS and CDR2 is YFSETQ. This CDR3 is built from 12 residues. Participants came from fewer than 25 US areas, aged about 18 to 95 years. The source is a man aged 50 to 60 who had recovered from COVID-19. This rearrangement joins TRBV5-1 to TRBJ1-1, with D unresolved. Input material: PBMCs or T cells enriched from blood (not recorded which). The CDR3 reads CASSFFYSGAFF. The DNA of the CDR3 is TGCGCCAGCAGCTTTTTCTACTCGGGAGCTTTCTTT. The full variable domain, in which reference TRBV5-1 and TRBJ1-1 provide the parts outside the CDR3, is KAGVTQTPRYLIKTRGQQVTLSCSPISGHRSVSWYQQTPGQGLQFLFEYFSETQRNKGNFPGRFSGRQFSNSRSEMNVSTLELGDSALYLCASSFFYSGAFFGQGTRLTVV.